Reported below is one T cell receptor beta chain. Its antigen is still unknown. Noted treatment: about 20 received Ad26.COV2.S at low or high dose, single or two shots; several received placebo; per-sample allocation not given. Specimens were obtained on day 63 following the first vaccine or placebo injection. The data originate from a study of Ad26.COV2.S vaccination and SARS-CoV-2 variants. Overall study context: The study gave Ad26.COV2.S intramuscularly, once or twice 56 days apart. Regarding the study as a whole: TCR breadth and depth estimates may have understated total T cell responses. Participants in the vaccine arm had higher spike-specific TCR breadth; placebo recipients had lower. Once vaccination had occurred, spike-specific CD8+ and CD4+ T cell responses reportedly showed substantial breadth.

Sequenced by immunoSEQ multiplex PCR; TCRdb stores in-frame clones only, minus some. The table records 440,000 or so clones, 80% to 95% of them present only once. This sequence was found in a person aged 18-65 years who received the Ad26.COV2.S COVID-19 vaccine or a placebo. This specimen consisted of peripheral blood, obtained in a trial of Ad26.COV2.S vaccine versus placebo.

The CDR3 reads CASSQAGGQGDTQYF. The CDR3 region has the DNA TGTGCCAGCTCACAAGCGGGGGGACAGGGAGATACGCAGTATTTT. The V call is TRBV18, the J call TRBJ2-3; D may match TRBD1 or TRBD2 (9 bases each). Germline assignment: CDR1 KGHSH and CDR2 LQKENI. Trimming removed 4 bases at V and 5 bases at J, with 16 bases between. This CDR3 spans 15 amino acids.